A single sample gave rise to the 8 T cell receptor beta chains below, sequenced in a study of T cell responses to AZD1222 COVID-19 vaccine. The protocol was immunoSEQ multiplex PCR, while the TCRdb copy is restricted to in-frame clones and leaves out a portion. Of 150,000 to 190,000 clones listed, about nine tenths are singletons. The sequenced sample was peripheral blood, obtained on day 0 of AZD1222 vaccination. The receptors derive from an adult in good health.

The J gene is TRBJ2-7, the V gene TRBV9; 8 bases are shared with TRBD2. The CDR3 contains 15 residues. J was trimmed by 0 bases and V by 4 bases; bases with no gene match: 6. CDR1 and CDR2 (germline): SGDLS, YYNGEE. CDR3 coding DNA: TGTGCCAGCAGCCCACTCGGGGGGGACTCCTACGAGCAGTACTTC. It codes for CASSPLGGDSYEQYF.

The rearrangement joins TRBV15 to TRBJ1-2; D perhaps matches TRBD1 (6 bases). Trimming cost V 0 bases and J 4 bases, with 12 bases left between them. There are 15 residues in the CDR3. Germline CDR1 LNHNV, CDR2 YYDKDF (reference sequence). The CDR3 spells CATSRELRQAYGYTF. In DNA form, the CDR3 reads TGTGCCACCAGCAGAGAGCTAAGACAGGCCTATGGCTACACCTTC.

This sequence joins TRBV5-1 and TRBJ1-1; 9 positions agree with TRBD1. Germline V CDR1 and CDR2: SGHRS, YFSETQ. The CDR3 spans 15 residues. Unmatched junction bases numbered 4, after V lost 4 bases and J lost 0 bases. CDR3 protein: CASSEGQGLNTEAFF. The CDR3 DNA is TGCGCCAGCAGCGAAGGACAGGGGTTGAACACTGAAGCTTTCTTT.

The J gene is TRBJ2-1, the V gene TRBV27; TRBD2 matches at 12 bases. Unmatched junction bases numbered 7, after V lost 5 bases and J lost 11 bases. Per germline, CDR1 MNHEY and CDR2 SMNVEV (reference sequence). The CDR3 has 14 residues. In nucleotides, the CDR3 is TGTGCCAGCAGTCCACCGGGACTAGCGGGTAAGCAGTTCTTC. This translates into CASSPPGLAGKQFF.

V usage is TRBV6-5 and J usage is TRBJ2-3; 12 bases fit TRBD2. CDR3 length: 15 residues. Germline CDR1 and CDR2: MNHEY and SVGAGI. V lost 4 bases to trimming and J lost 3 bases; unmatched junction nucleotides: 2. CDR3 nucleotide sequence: TGTGCCAGCAGTTTCGGGACTAGCGGGACAGATACGCAGTATTTT. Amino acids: CASSFGTSGTDTQYF.

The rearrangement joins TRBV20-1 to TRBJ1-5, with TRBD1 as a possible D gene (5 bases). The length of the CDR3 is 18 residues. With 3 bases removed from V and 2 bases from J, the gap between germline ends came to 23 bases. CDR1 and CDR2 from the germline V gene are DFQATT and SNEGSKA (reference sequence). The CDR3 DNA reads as TGCAGTGCTAGTAGTGGCCAGGGTGGAAAATTGGGCAATCAGCCCCAGCATTTT. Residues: CSASSGQGGKLGNQPQHF.

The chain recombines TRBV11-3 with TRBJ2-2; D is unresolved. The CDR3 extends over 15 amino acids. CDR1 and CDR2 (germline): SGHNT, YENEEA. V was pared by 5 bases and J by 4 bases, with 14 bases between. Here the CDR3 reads CASSPRRGGTGELFF. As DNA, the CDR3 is TGTGCCAGCAGCCCGAGGAGAGGCGGCACCGGGGAGCTGTTTTTT.

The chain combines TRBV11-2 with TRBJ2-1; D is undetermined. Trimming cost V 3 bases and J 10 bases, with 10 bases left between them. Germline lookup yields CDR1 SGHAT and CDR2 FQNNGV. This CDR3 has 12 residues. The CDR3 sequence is CASSFLVREQFF. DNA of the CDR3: TGTGCCAGCAGCTTTTTGGTCCGCGAGCAGTTCTTC.